This T cell receptor (beta chain) was obtained from a study of OX40 agonist ivuxolimab in advanced cancers. Study information: At doses from 0.01 to 10 mg/kg, patients were given intravenous ivuxolimab every 2 weeks. Findings and caveats of the study: At 0.1-3.0 mg/kg, partial responders had clonal expansion among the lowest observed.

The CDR3 has 15 amino acids. Germline loops: CDR1 SGHTA, CDR2 FQGNSA. V lost 0 bases to trimming and J lost 2 bases, with 8 bases between them. The table came from immunoSEQ multiplex PCR; TCRdb's copy has only in-frame clones and leaves some out. The sample shows tens of thousands of clones, 83% of them seen only once. As to this clone: Its antigen is undetermined.

The source material was CD4+ or CD8+ T cells sorted from blood, sampled in a trial of the OX40 agonist ivuxolimab. The source is an adult with an advanced solid tumor such as melanoma, head and neck, liver or kidney cancer. V usage is TRBV7-2 and J usage is TRBJ1-5; D is perhaps TRBD1 (5 bases). The CDR3 here is CASSLAAGGNQPQHF. CDR3 nucleotides: TGTGCCAGCAGCTTAGCAGCGGGGGGCAATCAGCCCCAGCATTTT.